These 3 T cell receptor beta chains came from one sample sequenced in a study of blood T cell repertoires in COVID-19. Using immunoSEQ multiplex PCR, the repertoire was profiled, and TCRdb retains in-frame clones only, with some absent. The sample consists of some 140,000 clones, around 87% of them appearing once. Sample: peripheral blood. The receptor set was obtained from a man between 65 and 80 years old with active COVID-19.

V usage is TRBV6-2 or TRBV6-3 and J usage is TRBJ2-3; 7 bases are shared with TRBD2. Germline V gene sequence: CDR1 MNHEY, CDR2 SVGEGT. Trimming removed 2 bases from V and 1 base from J; junction bases left unmatched: 3. The length of the CDR3 is 15 residues. This chain's CDR3 is CASSYRGVRTDTQYF. CDR3 sequence (DNA): TGTGCCAGCAGTTACCGGGGGGTCCGCACAGATACGCAGTATTTT.

The chain uses TRBV28 and TRBJ1-6; D call uncertain. The CDR3 covers 13 residues. Germline-derived CDR1 and CDR2 are MDHEN and SYDVKM. V gave up 7 bases and J gave up 6 bases, with 10 bases separating them. CDR3 sequence (DNA): TGTGCCAGCACGGAACAGACTAATTCACCCCTCCACTTT. Protein sequence: CASTEQTNSPLHF.

The rearrangement joins TRBV25-1 to TRBJ2-1; 7 bases map to TRBD2. This CDR3 contains 17 residues. The V segment lost 1 base and the J segment 6 bases; nucleotides outside the gene matches: 12. Per germline, CDR1 MGHDK and CDR2 SYGVNS. CDR3 in DNA: TGTGCCAGCAGTGAATCCCGACTCGCGGGAGTTGGCAATGAGCAGTTCTTC. Residues: CASSESRLAGVGNEQFF.